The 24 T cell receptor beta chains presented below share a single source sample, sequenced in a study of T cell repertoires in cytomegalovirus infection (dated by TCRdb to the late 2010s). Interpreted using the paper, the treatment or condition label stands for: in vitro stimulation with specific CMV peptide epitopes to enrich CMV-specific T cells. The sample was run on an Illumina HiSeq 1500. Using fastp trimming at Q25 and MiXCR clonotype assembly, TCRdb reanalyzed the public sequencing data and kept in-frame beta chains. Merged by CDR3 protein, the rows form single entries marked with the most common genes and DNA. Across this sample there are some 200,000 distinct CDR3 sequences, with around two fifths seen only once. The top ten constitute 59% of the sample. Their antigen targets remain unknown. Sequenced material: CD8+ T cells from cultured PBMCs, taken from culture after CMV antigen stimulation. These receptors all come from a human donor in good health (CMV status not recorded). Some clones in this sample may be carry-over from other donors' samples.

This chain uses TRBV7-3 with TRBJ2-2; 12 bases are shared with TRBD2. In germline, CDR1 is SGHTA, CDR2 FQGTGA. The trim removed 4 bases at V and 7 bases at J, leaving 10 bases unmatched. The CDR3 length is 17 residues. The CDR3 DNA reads TGTGCCAGCAGCTCATCTAGCGGGAGGGCCTCGGGCGGGGAGCTGTTTTTT. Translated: CASSSSSGRASGGELFF.

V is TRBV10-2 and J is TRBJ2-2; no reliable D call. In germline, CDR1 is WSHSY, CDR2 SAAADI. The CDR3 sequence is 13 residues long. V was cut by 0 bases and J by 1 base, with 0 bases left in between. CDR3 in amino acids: CASSESNTGELFF. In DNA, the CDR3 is TGCGCCAGCAGTGAGTCGAACACCGGGGAGCTGTTTTTT.

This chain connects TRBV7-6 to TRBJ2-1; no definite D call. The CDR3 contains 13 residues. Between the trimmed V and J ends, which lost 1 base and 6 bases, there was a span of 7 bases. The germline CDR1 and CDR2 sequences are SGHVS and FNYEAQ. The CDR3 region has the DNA TGTGCCAGCAGCTTAGTACTTTCCAATGAGCAGTTCTTC. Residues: CASSLVLSNEQFF.

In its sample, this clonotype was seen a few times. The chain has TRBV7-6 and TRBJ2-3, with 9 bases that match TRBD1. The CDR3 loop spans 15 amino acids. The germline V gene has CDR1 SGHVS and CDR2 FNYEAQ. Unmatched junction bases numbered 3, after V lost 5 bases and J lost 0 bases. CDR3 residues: CASSRTGDSTDTQYF. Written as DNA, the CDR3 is TGTGCCAGCAGCCGGACAGGGGATAGCACAGATACGCAGTATTTT.

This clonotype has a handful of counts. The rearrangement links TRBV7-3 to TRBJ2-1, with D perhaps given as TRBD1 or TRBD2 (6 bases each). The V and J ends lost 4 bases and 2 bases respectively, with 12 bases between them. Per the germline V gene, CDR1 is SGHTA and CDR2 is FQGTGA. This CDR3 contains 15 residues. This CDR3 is CASSSRGGTYNEQFF. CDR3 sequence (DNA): TGTGCCAGCAGCTCCCGAGGGGGGACCTACAATGAGCAGTTCTTC.

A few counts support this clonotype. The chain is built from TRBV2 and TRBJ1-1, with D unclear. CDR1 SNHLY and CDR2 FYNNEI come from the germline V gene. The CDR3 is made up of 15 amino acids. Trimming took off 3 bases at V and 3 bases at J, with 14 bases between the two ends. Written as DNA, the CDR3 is TGTGCCAGCAGTGACCTCAGTCGGGGTGACACTGAAGCTTTCTTT. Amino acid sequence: CASSDLSRGDTEAFF. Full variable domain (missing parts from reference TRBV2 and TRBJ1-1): EPEVTQTPSHQVTQMGQEVILRCVPISNHLYFYWYRQILGQKVEFLVSFYNNEISEKSEIFDDQFSVERPDGSNFTLKIRSTKLEDSAMYFCASSDLSRGDTEAFFGQGTRLTVV.

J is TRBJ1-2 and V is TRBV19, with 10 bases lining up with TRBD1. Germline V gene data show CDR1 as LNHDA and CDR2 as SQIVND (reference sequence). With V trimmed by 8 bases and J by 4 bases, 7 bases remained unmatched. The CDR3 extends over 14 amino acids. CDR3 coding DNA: TGTGCCAGTGGAGACAGGGGGCTTCCCTATGGCTACACCTTC. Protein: CASGDRGLPYGYTF. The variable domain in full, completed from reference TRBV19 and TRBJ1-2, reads DGGITQSPKYLFRKEGQNVTLSCEQNLNHDAMYWYRQDPGQGLRLIYYSQIVNDFQKGDIAEGYSVSREKKESFPLTVTSAQKNPTAFYLCASGDRGLPYGYTFGSGTRLTVV.

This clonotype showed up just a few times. CDR3 coding DNA: TGTGCCAGCAGCTCCCCGACTAGCGGCGTGCCCTCCTACAATGAGCAGTTCTTC. Residues: CASSSPTSGVPSYNEQFF. The genes are TRBV7-4 and TRBJ2-1; 9 bases fit TRBD2. The J segment lost 0 bases and the V segment lost 4 bases, leaving 10 bases of the junction unmatched. Per the germline V gene, CDR1 is SGHVT and CDR2 is SQSDAQ. The CDR3 covers 18 residues.

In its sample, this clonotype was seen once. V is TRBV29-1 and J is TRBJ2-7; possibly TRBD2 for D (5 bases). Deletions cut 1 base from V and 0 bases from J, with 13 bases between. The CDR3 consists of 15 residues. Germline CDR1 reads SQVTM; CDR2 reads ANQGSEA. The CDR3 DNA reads TGCAGCGTTGAAGGGGGAGACACCAGCTCCTACGAGCAGTACTTC. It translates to CSVEGGDTSSYEQYF.

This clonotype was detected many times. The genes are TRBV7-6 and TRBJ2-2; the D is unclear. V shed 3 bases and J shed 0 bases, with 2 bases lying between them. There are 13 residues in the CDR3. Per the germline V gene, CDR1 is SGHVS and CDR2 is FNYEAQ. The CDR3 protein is CASSFSNTGELFF. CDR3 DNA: TGTGCCAGCAGCTTCTCGAACACCGGGGAGCTGTTTTTT.

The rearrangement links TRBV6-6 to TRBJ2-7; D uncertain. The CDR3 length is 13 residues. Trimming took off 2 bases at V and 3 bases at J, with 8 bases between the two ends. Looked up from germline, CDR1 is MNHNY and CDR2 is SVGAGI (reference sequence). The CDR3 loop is CASSYDRIYEQYF. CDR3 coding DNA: TGTGCCAGCAGTTACGATAGGATCTACGAGCAGTACTTC.

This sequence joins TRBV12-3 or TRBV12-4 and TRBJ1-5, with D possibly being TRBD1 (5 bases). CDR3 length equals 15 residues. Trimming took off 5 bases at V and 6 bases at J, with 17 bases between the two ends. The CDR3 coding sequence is TGTGCCAGCAGTCCCGGGACCCCAACTGGTCAGCCCCAGCATTTT. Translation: CASSPGTPTGQPQHF.

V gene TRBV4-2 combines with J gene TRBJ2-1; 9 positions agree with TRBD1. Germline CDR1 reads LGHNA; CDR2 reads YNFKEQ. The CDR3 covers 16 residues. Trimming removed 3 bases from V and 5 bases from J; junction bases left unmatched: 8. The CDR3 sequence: CASSQAGTGPDNEQFF. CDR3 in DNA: TGTGCCAGCAGCCAGGCCGGGACAGGGCCCGACAATGAGCAGTTCTTC.

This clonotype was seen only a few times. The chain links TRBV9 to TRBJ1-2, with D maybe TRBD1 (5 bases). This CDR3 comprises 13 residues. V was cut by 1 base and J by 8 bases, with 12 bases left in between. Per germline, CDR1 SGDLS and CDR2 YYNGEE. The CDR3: CASSVTGEGGYTF. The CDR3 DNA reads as TGTGCCAGCAGCGTAACCGGTGAGGGGGGCTACACCTTC.

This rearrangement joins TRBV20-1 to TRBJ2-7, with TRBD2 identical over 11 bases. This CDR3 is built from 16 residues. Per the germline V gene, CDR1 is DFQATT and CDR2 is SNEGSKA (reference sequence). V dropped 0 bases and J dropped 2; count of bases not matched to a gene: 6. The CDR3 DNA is TGCAGTGCTAGAGATCGGAATAGCGGGAGGGCCTACGAGCAGTACTTC. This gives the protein CSARDRNSGRAYEQYF.

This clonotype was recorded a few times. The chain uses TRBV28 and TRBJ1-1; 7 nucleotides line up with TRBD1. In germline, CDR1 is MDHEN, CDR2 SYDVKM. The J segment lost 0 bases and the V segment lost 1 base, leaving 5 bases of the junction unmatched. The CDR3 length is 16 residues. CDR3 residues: CASSLYHRGVNTEAFF. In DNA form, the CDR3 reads TGTGCCAGCAGTTTATACCACAGGGGTGTGAACACTGAAGCTTTCTTT.

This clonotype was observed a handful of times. CDR3 residues: CASSLEGLNQPQHF. The CDR3 nucleotides are TGTGCCAGCAGCTTGGAAGGGCTCAATCAGCCCCAGCATTTT. This chain links TRBV5-6 with TRBJ1-5; unclear D gene. Trimming left V 0 bases short and J 3 bases short, with 7 bases between. Germline loops: CDR1 SGHDT, CDR2 YYEEEE. There are 14 residues in the CDR3.

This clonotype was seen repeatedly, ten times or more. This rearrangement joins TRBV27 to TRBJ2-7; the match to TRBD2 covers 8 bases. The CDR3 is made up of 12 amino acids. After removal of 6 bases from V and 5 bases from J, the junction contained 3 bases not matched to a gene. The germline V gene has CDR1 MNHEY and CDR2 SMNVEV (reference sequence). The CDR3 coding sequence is TGTGCCAGCAGGCTAGCGGGCAACGAGCAGTACTTC. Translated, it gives CASRLAGNEQYF.

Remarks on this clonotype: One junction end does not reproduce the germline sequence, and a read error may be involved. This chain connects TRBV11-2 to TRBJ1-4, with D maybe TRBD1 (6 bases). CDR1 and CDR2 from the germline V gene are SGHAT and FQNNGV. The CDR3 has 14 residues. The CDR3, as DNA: TGTGCCAGCATCCGAGGGGGACATAATGAAAAAATGTTTTTT. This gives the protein CASIRGGHNEKMFF. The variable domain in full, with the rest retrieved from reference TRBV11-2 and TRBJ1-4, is EAGVAQSPRYKIIEKRQSVAFWCNPISGHATLYWYQQILGQGPKLLIQFQNNGVVDDSQLPKDRFSAERLKGVDSTLKIQPAKLEDSAVYLCASIRGGHNEKMFFGSGTQLSVL.

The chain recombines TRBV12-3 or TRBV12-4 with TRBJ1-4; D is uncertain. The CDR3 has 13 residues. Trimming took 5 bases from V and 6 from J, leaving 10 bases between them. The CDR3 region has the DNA TGTGCCAGCAGTGCCCCGGGAGATGAAAAACTGTTTTTT. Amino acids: CASSAPGDEKLFF.

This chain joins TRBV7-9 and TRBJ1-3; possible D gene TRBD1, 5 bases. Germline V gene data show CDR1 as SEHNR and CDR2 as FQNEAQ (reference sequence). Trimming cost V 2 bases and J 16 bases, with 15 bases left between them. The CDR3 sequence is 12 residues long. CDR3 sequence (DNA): TGTGCCAGCAGCTTATCACTCCGGGGGAATTATTTT. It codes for CASSLSLRGNYF.

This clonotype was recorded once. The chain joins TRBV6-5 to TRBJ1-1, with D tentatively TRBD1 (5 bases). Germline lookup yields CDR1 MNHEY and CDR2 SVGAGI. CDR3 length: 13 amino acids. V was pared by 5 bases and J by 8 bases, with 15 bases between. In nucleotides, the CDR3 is TGTGCCAGCAGTACCTGGGGGAATACCGAAGCTTTCTTT. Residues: CASSTWGNTEAFF.

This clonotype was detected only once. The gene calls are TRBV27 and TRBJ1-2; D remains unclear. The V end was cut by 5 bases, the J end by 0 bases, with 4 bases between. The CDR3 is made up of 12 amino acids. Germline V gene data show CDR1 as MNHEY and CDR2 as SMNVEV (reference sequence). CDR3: CASSGTNYGYTF. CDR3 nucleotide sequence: TGTGCCAGCAGTGGGACTAACTATGGCTACACCTTC.

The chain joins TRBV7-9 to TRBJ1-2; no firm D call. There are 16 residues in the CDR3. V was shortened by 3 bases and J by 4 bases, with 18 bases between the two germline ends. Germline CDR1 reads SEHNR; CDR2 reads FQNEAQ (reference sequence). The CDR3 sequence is CASSLVRTDPVYGYTF. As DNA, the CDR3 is TGTGCCAGCAGCTTGGTCCGGACTGACCCCGTCTATGGCTACACCTTC.